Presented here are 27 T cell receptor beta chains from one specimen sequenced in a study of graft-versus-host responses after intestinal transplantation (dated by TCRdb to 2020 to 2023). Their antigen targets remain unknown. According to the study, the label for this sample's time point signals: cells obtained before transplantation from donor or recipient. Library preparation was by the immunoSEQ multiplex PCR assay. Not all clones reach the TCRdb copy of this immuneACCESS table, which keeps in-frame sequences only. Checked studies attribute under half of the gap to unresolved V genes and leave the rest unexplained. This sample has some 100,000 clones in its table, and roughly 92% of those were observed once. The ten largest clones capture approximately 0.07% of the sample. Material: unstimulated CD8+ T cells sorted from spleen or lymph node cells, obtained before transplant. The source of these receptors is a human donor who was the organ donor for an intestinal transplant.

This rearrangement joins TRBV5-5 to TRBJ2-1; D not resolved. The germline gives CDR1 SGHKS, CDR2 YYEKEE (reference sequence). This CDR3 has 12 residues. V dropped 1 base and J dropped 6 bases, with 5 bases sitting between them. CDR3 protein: CASSLYPNEQFF. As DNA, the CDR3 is TGTGCCAGCAGCTTGTATCCCAATGAGCAGTTCTTC.

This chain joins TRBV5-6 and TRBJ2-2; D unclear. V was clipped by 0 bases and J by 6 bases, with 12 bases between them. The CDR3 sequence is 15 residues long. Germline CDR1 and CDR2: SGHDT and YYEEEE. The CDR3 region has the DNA TGTGCCAGCAGCTTGGGAATAGTAATTGCCGGGGAGCTGTTTTTT. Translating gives CASSLGIVIAGELFF.

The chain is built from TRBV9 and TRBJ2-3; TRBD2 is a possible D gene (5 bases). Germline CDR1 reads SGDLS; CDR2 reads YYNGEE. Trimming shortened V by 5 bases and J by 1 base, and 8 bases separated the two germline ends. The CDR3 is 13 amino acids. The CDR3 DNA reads TGTGCCAGCAGGAGGGATGGCACAGATACGCAGTATTTT. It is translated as CASRRDGTDTQYF.

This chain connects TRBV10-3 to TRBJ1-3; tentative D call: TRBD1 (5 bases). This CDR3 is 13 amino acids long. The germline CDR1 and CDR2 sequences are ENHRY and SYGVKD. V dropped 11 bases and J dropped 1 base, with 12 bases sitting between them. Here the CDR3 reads CAVQELSGNTIYF. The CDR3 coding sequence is TGTGCCGTACAGGAACTATCTGGAAACACCATATATTTT.

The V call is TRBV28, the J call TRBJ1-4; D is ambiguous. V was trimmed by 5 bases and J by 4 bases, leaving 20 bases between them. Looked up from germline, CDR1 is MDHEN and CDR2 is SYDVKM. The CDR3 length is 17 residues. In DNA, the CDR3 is TGTGCCAGCAGTCCAGAGACTTGGACTGAATATAATGAAAAACTGTTTTTT. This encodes CASSPETWTEYNEKLFF.

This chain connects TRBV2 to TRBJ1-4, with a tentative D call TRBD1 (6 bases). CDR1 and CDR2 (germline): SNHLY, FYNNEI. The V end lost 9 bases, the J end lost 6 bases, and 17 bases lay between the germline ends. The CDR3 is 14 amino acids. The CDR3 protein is CASKPDRNYEKLFF. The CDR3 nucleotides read TGTGCCAGTAAACCAGACAGGAATTATGAAAAACTGTTTTTT.

Here the CDR3 reads CASRATPGGTEAFF. CDR3 sequence (DNA): TGTGCCAGCAGAGCGACCCCGGGAGGGACTGAAGCTTTCTTT. This rearrangement joins TRBV6-5 to TRBJ1-1; the D is unclear. The CDR3 has 14 amino acids. V lost 6 bases to trimming and J lost 5 bases, with 16 bases between them. Germline V gene sequence: CDR1 MNHEY, CDR2 SVGAGI.

CDR3 region: CASSTPGQGLPQHF. The CDR3 DNA follows: TGTGCCAGCAGCACGCCAGGACAGGGGTTGCCCCAGCATTTT. The chain combines TRBV16 with TRBJ1-5, with TRBD1 matching 9 bases. V dropped 5 bases and J dropped 9; count of bases not matched to a gene: 8. This CDR3 region has 14 residues. Germline V gene sequence: CDR1 KGHSY, CDR2 FQNENV.

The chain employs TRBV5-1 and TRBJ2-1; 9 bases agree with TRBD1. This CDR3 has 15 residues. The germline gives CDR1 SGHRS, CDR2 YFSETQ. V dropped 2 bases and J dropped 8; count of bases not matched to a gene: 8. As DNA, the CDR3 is TGCGCCAGCAGCTTCATGGTTAGGGACAGGGATGAGCAGTTCTTC. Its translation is CASSFMVRDRDEQFF.

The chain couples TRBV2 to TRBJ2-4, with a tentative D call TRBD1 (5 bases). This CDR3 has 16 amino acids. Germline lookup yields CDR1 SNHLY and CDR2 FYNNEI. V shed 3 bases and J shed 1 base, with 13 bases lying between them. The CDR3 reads CASSDSVGPAKNIQYF. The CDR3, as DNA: TGTGCCAGCAGTGATAGTGTGGGGCCGGCCAAAAACATTCAGTACTTC.

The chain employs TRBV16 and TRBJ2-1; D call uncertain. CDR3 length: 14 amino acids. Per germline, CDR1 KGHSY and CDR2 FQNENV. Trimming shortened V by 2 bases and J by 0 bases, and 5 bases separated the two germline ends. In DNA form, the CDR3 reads TGTGCCAGCAGCCAAACGAGCTCCTACAATGAGCAGTTCTTC. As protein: CASSQTSSYNEQFF.

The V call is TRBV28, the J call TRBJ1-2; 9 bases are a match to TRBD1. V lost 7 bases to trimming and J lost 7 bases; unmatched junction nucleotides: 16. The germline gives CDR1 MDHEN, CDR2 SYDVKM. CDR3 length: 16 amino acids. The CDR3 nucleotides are TGTGCCAGCATTCCCCATGGGACAGGGAGAGTGGGTGGCTACACCTTC. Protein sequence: CASIPHGTGRVGGYTF.

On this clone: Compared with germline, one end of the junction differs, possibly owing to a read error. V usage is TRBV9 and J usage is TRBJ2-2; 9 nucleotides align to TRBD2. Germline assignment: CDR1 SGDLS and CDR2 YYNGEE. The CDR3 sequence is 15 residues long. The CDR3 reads CAGSVAGVITGELFF. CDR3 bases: TGTGCCGGCAGCGTAGCGGGGGTCATCACCGGGGAGCTGTTTTTT.

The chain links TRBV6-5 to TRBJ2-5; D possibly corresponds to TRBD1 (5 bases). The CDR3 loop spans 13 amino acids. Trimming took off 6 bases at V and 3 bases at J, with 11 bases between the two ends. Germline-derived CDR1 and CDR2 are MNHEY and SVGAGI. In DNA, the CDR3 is TGTGCCAGCAGAAGGGGTGAGAAAGAGACCCAGTACTTC. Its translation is CASRRGEKETQYF.

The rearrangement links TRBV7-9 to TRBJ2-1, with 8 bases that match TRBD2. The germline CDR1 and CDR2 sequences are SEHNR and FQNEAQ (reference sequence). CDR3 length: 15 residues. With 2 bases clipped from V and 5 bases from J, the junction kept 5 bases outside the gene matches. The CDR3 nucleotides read TGTGCCAGCAGCTTACTTAGCGGGACTCACAATGAGCAGTTCTTC. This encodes CASSLLSGTHNEQFF.

CDR3 in amino acids: CASSYSTGGHGYGYTF. The CDR3 nucleotides read TGTGCCAGCAGTTACTCGACCGGGGGGCATGGTTATGGCTACACCTTC. V is TRBV6-5 and J is TRBJ1-2; possible D gene TRBD1, 6 bases. Germline assignment: CDR1 MNHEY and CDR2 SVGAGI. The CDR3 covers 16 residues. V was clipped by 0 bases and J by 5 bases, with 16 bases between them.

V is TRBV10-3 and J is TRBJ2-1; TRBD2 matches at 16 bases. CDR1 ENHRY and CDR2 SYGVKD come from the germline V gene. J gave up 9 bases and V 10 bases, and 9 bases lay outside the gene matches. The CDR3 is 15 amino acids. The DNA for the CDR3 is TGTGCCACTGCGGGACTAGCGGGAGGGCCGGCTGAGCAGTTCTTC. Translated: CATAGLAGGPAEQFF.

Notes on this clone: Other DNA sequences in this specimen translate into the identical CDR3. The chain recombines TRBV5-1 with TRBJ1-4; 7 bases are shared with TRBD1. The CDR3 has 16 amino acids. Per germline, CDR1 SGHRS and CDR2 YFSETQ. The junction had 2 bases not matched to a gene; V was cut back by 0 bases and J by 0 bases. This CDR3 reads CASSLGQGATNEKLFF. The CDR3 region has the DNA TGCGCCAGCAGCTTGGGGCAGGGGGCAACTAATGAAAAACTGTTTTTT.

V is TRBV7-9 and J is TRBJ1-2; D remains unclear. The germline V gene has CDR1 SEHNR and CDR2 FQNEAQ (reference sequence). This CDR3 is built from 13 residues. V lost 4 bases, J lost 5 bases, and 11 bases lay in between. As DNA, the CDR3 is TGTGCCAGCAGCTCGACCGGGGTATATGGCTACACCTTC. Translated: CASSSTGVYGYTF.

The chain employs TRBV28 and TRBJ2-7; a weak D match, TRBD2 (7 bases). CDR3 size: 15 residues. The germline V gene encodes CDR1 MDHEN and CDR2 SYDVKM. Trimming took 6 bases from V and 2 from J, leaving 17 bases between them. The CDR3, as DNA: TGTGCCAGCAGAAGGGGGGGGGAGTTTGCCTACGAGCAGTACTTC. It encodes CASRRGGEFAYEQYF.

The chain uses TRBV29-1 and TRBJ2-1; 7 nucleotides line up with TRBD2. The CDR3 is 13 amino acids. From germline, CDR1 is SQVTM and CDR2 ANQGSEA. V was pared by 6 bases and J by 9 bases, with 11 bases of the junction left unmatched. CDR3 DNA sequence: TGCAGCGTGGGGGACTACCCACGTAGTGAGCAGTTCTTC. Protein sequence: CSVGDYPRSEQFF.

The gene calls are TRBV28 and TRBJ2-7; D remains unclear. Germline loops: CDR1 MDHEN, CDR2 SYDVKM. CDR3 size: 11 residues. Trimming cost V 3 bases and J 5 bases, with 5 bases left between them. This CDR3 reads CASSFRHEQYF. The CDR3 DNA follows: TGTGCCAGCAGTTTCAGGCACGAGCAGTACTTC.

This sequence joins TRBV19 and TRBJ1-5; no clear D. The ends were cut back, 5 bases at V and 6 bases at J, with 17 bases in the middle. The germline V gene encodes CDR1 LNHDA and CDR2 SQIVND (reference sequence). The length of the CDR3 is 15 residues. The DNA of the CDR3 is TGTGCCAGTAGTGCGGGTCTTTACGGGATTCAGCCCCAGCATTTT. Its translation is CASSAGLYGIQPQHF.

This chain's CDR3 is CASSQRGVGNIQYF. CDR3 bases: TGCGCCAGCAGCCAACGGGGAGTCGGAAACATTCAGTACTTC. The chain employs TRBV5-1 and TRBJ2-4; tentatively, D is TRBD2 (5 bases). The CDR3 loop spans 14 amino acids. The V end was cut by 4 bases, the J end by 6 bases, with 14 bases between. Germline V gene sequence: CDR1 SGHRS, CDR2 YFSETQ.

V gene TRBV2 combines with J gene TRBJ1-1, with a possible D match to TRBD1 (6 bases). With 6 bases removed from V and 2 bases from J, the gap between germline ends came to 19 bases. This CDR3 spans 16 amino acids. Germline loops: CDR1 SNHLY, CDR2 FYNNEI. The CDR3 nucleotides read TGTGCCAGCAGACCTGACCCATGGACAGCCAACACTGAAGCTTTCTTT. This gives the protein CASRPDPWTANTEAFF.

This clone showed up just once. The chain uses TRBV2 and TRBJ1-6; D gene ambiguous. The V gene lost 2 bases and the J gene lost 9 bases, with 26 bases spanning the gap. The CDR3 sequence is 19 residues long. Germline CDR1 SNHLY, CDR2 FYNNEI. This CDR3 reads CASSEFAGTGSANGSPLHF. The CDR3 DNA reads TGTGCCAGCAGTGAATTTGCGGGTACTGGGAGTGCAAACGGTTCACCCCTCCACTTT.

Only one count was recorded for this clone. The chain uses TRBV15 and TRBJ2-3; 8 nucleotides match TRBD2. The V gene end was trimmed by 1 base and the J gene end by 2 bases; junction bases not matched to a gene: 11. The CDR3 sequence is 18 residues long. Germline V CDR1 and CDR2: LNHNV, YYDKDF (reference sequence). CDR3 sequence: CATSRVGIAGFATDTQYF. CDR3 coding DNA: TGTGCCACCAGCAGAGTAGGGATAGCGGGATTCGCCACAGATACGCAGTATTTT.